The sequence of this T cell receptor beta chain was determined in a study of T cell responses to AZD1222 COVID-19 vaccine. Clones were sequenced by immunoSEQ multiplex PCR, and TCRdb holds only the in-frame ones, with some missing. The data hold roughly 100,000 clones, with 85% to 90% observed a single time. Trimming at V came to 6 bases and at J to 7 bases, leaving 6 bases not matched to a gene. Germline V lookup: CDR1 MNHEY, CDR2 SVGAGI. This CDR3 comprises 14 residues. The sequence came from an adult in good health. The rearrangement links TRBV6-5 to TRBJ1-6, with 7 bases fitting TRBD1. Sequenced material: peripheral blood, taken on day 0 of AZD1222 vaccination. The CDR3 DNA follows: TGTGCCAGCAGCACCGGGACAGAGAATTCACCCCTCCACTTT. Protein product: CASSTGTENSPLHF.